This TCR beta chain derives from a study of blood T cell repertoires in COVID-19. The wider study: Italy, Spain and the United States were the sources of the convalescent and acute COVID-19 samples. PBMCs, B-cell-depleted T cells, or T cells provided the cDNA or gDNA that made up the material.

The CDR3 spans 16 residues. Germline V gene sequence: CDR1 SGHRS, CDR2 YFSETQ. The trim removed 0 bases at V and 3 bases at J, leaving 9 bases unmatched. Authors' processing steps: Amplification from reference gene primers served as the basis for estimated nucleated cell counts. Produced via immunoSEQ multiplex PCR; TCRdb's table is partial and in-frame only. V, J and clone size were drawn from that table, and D and trimming were deduced from the DNA. The sample records 100,000 to 150,000 clones, about 85% being singletons. The source of this sequence is a man in his sixties with acute or convalescent COVID-19. Sequencing was performed on peripheral blood. The V call is TRBV5-1, the J call TRBJ2-7; 7 bases map to TRBD2. CDR3 coding DNA: TGCGCCAGCAGCTTGGTTTCTAGCGGCGGTGGCTACGAGCAGTACTTC. Protein: CASSLVSSGGGYEQYF.